Sequencing of this T cell receptor beta chain was carried out in a study of Ad26.COV2.S vaccination and SARS-CoV-2 variants. Method: immunoSEQ multiplex PCR; TCRdb's copy keeps in-frame clones and lacks some. The sample yields approximately 300,000 clones, over 80% seen once. Treatment: 19 received Ad26.COV2.S at low or high dose, single or two shots; 5 received placebo; per-sample allocation not given. After the first vaccine or placebo injection, samples were drawn on day 63. Trimming removed 4 bases from V and 4 bases from J, with 7 bases in between. Germline V gives CDR1 ENHRY, CDR2 SYGVKD. The CDR3 has 12 residues.

This TCR was sampled from a person aged 18-60 years who received the Ad26.COV2.S COVID-19 vaccine or a placebo. Sequenced material: peripheral blood, taken in a trial of Ad26.COV2.S vaccine versus placebo. The V call is TRBV10-3, the J call TRBJ1-2, with unresolved D. DNA of the CDR3: TGTGCCATCAGTGGACGGTCCTATGGCTACACCTTC. Residues: CAISGRSYGYTF.